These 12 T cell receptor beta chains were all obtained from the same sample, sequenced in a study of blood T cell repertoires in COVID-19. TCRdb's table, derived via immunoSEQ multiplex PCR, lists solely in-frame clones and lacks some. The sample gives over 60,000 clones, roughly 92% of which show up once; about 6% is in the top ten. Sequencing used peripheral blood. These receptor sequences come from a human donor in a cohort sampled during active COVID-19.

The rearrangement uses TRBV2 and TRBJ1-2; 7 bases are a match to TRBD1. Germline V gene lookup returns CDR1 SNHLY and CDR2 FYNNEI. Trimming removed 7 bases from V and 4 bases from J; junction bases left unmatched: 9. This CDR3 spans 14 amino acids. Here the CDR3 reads CASNRQGGSYGYTF. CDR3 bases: TGTGCCAGCAATCGGCAGGGGGGAAGCTATGGCTACACCTTC.

The CDR3 is CASGLTSREQFF. In nucleotides, the CDR3 is TGTGCTAGTGGTCTAACTAGCAGGGAGCAGTTCTTC. The genes are TRBV12-5 and TRBJ2-1; the D gene is possibly TRBD2 (6 bases). Between the trimmed V and J ends, which lost 5 bases and 10 bases, there was a span of 12 bases. The germline V gene has CDR1 LGHNT and CDR2 FRNRAP. The length of the CDR3 is 12 residues.

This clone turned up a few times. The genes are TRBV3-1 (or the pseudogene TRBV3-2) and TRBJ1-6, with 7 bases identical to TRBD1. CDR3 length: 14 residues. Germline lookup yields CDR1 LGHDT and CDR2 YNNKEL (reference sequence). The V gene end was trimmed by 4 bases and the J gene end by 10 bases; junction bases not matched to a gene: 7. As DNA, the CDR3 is TGTGCCAGCAGCCTCGGGACAGCCCAATCACCCCTCCACTTT. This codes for CASSLGTAQSPLHF.

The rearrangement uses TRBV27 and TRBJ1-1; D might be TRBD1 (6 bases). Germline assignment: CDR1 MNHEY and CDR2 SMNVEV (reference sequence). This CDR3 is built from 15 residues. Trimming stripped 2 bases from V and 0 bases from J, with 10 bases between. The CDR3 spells CASSLVGGVNTEAFF. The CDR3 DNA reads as TGTGCCAGCAGTTTAGTAGGGGGGGTGAACACTGAAGCTTTCTTT.

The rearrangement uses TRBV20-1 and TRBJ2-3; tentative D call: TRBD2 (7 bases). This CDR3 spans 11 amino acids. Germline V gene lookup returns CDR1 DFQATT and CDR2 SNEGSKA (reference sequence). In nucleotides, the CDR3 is TGCTCGCCGGGGGGCCCCGATACGCAGTATTTT. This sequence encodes CSPGGPDTQYF.

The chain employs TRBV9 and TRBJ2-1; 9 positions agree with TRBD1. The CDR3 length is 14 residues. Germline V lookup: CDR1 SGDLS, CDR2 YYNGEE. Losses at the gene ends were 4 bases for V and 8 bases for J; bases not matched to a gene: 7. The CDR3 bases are TGTGCCAGCAGCAACTCCGGGACAGGGTATGAGCAGTTCTTC. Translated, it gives CASSNSGTGYEQFF.

The CDR3 is CASTRQGDTGELFF. The CDR3 DNA sequence: TGTGCCAGCACTCGACAGGGGGACACCGGGGAGCTGTTTTTT. The chain couples TRBV21-1 to TRBJ2-2; TRBD1 is the table's D call and was not checked against the DNA. TRBV21-1 is classified as a pseudogene. The CDR3 is 14 residues long.

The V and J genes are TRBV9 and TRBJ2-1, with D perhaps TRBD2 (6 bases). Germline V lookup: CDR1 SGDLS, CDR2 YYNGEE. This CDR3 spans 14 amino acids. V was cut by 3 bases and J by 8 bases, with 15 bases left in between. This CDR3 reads CASSGRDVWDEQFF. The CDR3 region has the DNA TGTGCCAGCAGCGGGAGGGACGTCTGGGATGAGCAGTTCTTC.

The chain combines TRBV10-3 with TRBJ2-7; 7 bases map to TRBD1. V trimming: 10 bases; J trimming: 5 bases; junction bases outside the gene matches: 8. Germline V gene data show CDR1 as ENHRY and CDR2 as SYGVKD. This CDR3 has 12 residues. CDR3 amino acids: CATRQGGNEQYF. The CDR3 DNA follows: TGTGCCACCCGACAGGGTGGGAACGAGCAGTACTTC.

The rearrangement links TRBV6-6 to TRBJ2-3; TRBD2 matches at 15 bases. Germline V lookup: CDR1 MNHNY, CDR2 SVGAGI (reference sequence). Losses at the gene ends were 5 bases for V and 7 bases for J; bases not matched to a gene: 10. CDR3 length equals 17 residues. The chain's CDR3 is CASSRPGLAGGPNTQYF. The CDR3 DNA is TGTGCCAGCAGTCGCCCCGGACTAGCGGGGGGGCCGAATACGCAGTATTTT.

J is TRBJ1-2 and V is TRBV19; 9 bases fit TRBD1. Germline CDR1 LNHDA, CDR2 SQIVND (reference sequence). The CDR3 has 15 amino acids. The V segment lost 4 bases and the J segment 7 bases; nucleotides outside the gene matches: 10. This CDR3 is CASSTTGTGMGGYTF. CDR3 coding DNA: TGTGCCAGTAGTACTACCGGGACAGGGATGGGTGGCTACACCTTC.

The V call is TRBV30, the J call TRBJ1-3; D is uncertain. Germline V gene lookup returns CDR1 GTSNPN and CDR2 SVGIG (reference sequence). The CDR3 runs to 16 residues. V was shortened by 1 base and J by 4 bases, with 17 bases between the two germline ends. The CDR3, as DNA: TGTGCCTGGAGTGCCGCGGGCCCGTCCGCCGGAAACACCATATATTTT. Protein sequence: CAWSAAGPSAGNTIYF.